This TCR beta chain appears in the sequencing data of a study of T cells after yellow fever vaccination. In the case of this clonotype: What it binds is unknown.

CDR1 and CDR2 (germline): MGHDK, SYGVNS. The CDR3 is 18 amino acids. Between the trimmed V and J ends, which lost 8 bases and 0 bases, there was a span of 22 bases. It was through 5'RACE template switching that TCR cDNA was made, with a universal primer site and UMIs added. One entry per CDR3 protein, called by TCRdb with MiXCR from the 5' RACE reads. The table includes hundreds of thousands of distinct CDR3 sequences, roughly 13% detected once. Study-level results: The presence of abundant clonotypes contaminating from the bulk population was possible in FACS-sorted repertoires. Post-booster repertoires again held most primary-vaccination clones (96% CD4, 88% CD8).

The sequence was collected from a man aged 30 to 39 who received the YFV17D yellow fever vaccine. Sample: PBMCs, taken on the day of the yellow fever booster vaccination. This rearrangement joins TRBV25-1 to TRBJ1-4; tentatively, D is TRBD1 (6 bases). CDR3 in amino acids: CASRSGARGSATNEKLFF. The CDR3 bases are TGTGCCAGCCGGTCAGGGGCGAGGGGTTCGGCAACTAATGAAAAACTGTTTTTT. Looking up the rest from reference TRBV25-1 and TRBJ1-4 gives the full variable domain: EADIYQTPRYLVIGTGKKITLECSQTMGHDKMYWYQQDPGMELHLIHYSYGVNSTEKGDLSSESTVSRIRTEHFPLTLESARPSHTSQYLCASRSGARGSATNEKLFFGSGTQLSVL.